These 22 T cell receptor beta chains were sequenced from one sample in a study of blood T cells in healthy people across ages (dated by TCRdb to the mid-2010s). Library preparation used 5' RACE. The second PCR ran for about 6 to 12 cycles and used a J-beta primer mix along with a sample-barcoded 5' primer. The raw public data were reprocessed by TCRdb itself: fastp quality trimming at Q25, MiXCR clonotype calling, in-frame beta chains only. Entries that share a CDR3 protein sequence are merged under the most common genes and DNA. The sample yields some 1,800,000 distinct CDR3 sequences; 30% to 40% were counted once. Together, the top ten hold roughly 23% of the sample. Sequenced input: blood. Source of these receptors: a human donor in good health.

The chain uses TRBV4-3 and TRBJ2-4; tentatively, D is TRBD1 (6 bases). This CDR3 contains 11 residues. The ends were cut back, 4 bases at V and 15 bases at J, with 13 bases in the middle. Germline V gene data show CDR1 as LGHNA and CDR2 as YSLEER. The CDR3 sequence: CASSLTGRGYF. The CDR3 DNA reads as TGCGCCAGCAGCCTCACAGGGAGAGGGTACTTC.

V is TRBV7-2 and J is TRBJ1-2, with no clear D. V gave up 9 bases and J gave up 7 bases, with 18 bases separating them. The CDR3 length is 13 residues. Germline V lookup: CDR1 SGHTA, CDR2 FQGNSA. CDR3 DNA: TGTGCCAGTAGCCAAACAAGCGGGATTGGCTACACCTTC. Protein: CASSQTSGIGYTF.

V usage is TRBV28 and J usage is TRBJ1-6; the D is unclear. Germline V CDR1 and CDR2: MDHEN, SYDVKM. The ends were cut back, 6 bases at V and 8 bases at J, with 20 bases in the middle. CDR3 length equals 16 residues. This chain's CDR3 is CASSPTVGKGYSPLHF. CDR3 bases: TGTGCCAGCAGCCCCACCGTGGGTAAGGGTTATTCACCCCTCCACTTT.

This clonotype has just a few counts. The rearrangement links TRBV29-1 to TRBJ2-3, with D unclear. CDR1 and CDR2 (germline): SQVTM, ANQGSEA. The CDR3 runs 13 residues. The V gene lost 3 bases and the J gene lost 2 bases, with 9 bases spanning the gap. The CDR3 DNA is TGCAGCGTTGAGCCCGAAGCCACAGATACGCAGTATTTT. The encoded protein is CSVEPEATDTQYF.

This clonotype was seen a single time. The chain recombines TRBV5-1 with TRBJ1-1; no definite D call. Germline V gives CDR1 SGHRS, CDR2 YFSETQ. V was pared by 4 bases and J by 6 bases, with 19 bases between. The CDR3 is 15 residues long. The CDR3 DNA is TGCGCCAGCAGCCTCGACCTACAAGCGCAGGCTGAAGCTTTCTTT. Its protein product is CASSLDLQAQAEAFF.

This chain links TRBV5-6 with TRBJ1-2; the D is unclear. In germline, CDR1 is SGHDT, CDR2 YYEEEE. The V gene lost 4 bases and the J gene lost 4 bases, with 14 bases spanning the gap. This CDR3 spans 14 amino acids. CDR3 sequence reads: CASSPYRVFYGYTF. The CDR3 nucleotides read TGTGCCAGCAGCCCTTATCGAGTTTTCTATGGCTACACCTTC.

This clonotype was observed at least ten times. J is TRBJ2-7 and V is TRBV5-5; no definite D call. The V and J ends lost 3 bases and 0 bases respectively, with 7 bases between them. Looked up from germline, CDR1 is SGHKS and CDR2 is YYEKEE (reference sequence). This CDR3 comprises 13 residues. CDR3 sequence: CASSSWSSYEQYF. CDR3 in DNA: TGTGCCAGCAGCTCCTGGAGCTCCTACGAGCAGTACTTC.

The rearrangement uses TRBV3-1 and TRBJ2-1; TRBD2 matches at 11 bases. The junction had 10 bases not matched to a gene; V was cut back by 1 base and J by 8 bases. The CDR3 runs to 17 residues. Germline-derived CDR1 and CDR2 are LGHDT and YNNKEL (reference sequence). The CDR3: CASSQVITSGGGDEQFF. CDR3 DNA sequence: TGTGCCAGCAGCCAAGTTATTACTAGCGGGGGCGGGGATGAGCAGTTCTTC.

The chain employs TRBV4-1 and TRBJ1-5, with D perhaps TRBD1 (5 bases). This CDR3 is built from 15 residues. The V and J ends lost 0 bases and 9 bases respectively, with 15 bases between them. CDR1 and CDR2 from the germline V gene are MGHRA and YSYEKL. CDR3 in amino acids: CASSQDGTWGPPQHF. Here the CDR3 DNA reads TGCGCCAGCAGCCAAGATGGGACCTGGGGTCCGCCCCAGCATTTT.

The CDR3 region is CSAWDYAGEQYF. CDR3 DNA: TGCAGTGCCTGGGACTACGCCGGCGAGCAGTACTTC. The chain combines TRBV20-1 with TRBJ2-7, with 7 bases lining up with TRBD2. J was trimmed by 6 bases and V by 6 bases; bases with no gene match: 8. Germline values: CDR1 DFQATT, CDR2 SNEGSKA (reference sequence). CDR3 length: 12 residues.

The chain is built from TRBV5-1 and TRBJ2-3; D is unresolved. V was shortened by 2 bases and J by 4 bases, with 11 bases between the two germline ends. The CDR3 sequence is 14 residues long. Germline V CDR1 and CDR2: SGHRS, YFSETQ. CDR3 sequence: CASSFFLAADTQYF. In DNA, the CDR3 is TGCGCCAGCAGCTTCTTCTTAGCCGCAGATACGCAGTATTTT.

The V gene is TRBV7-9, the J gene TRBJ1-1; D might be TRBD1 (5 bases). Germline loops: CDR1 SEHNR, CDR2 FQNEAQ (reference sequence). The CDR3 totals 14 residues. V dropped 5 bases and J dropped 1 base, with 11 bases sitting between them. The CDR3 nucleotides read TGTGCCAGCAGCCCTGACAGTACGAACACTGAAGCTTTCTTT. Residues: CASSPDSTNTEAFF.

This clonotype was seen a handful of times. The chain couples TRBV28 to TRBJ2-3; D call uncertain. With 3 bases removed from V and 2 bases from J, the gap between germline ends came to 6 bases. The CDR3 extends over 13 amino acids. Germline V gene lookup returns CDR1 MDHEN and CDR2 SYDVKM. The CDR3 nucleotides read TGTGCCAGCAGTTTTTCCCACACAGATACGCAGTATTTT. Its translation is CASSFSHTDTQYF.

The rearrangement joins TRBV12-3 or TRBV12-4 to TRBJ1-2; the D gene is possibly TRBD1 (5 bases). The CDR3 length is 12 residues. Trimming removed 7 bases at V and 11 bases at J, with 17 bases between. CDR3: CASTLGGVYYTF. DNA for the CDR3: TGTGCCAGCACCTTGGGGGGGGTATATTACACCTTC.

The V and J genes are TRBV20-1 and TRBJ1-1; perhaps TRBD1 as D (5 bases). The V and J ends lost 3 bases and 0 bases respectively, with 14 bases between them. Germline CDR1 is DFQATT and CDR2 is SNEGSKA (reference sequence). There are 15 residues in the CDR3. The CDR3 reads CSASPMTVMNTEAFF. The CDR3 DNA reads as TGCAGTGCTAGTCCCATGACAGTTATGAACACTGAAGCTTTCTTT.

For this clonotype: A much larger clone differs by one base, so this may be a read error. The CDR3 sequence is CASSYGTAFEQYF. DNA for the CDR3: TGTGCCAGCAGCTACGGGACAGCCTTCGAGCAGTACTTC. This chain joins TRBV7-2 and TRBJ2-7, with 7 bases matching TRBD1. Germline CDR1 reads SGHTA; CDR2 reads FQGNSA. V dropped 4 bases and J dropped 6; count of bases not matched to a gene: 6. The length of the CDR3 is 13 residues.

The chain has TRBV10-3 and TRBJ1-2, with D hard to call. The CDR3 runs 12 residues. Deletions cut 10 bases from V and 1 base from J, with 10 bases between. Germline CDR1 is ENHRY and CDR2 is SYGVKD. The CDR3 nucleotides read TGTGCCACAAGAGACCGTAACTATGGCTACACCTTC. Translation gives CATRDRNYGYTF.

This clonotype has just a few counts. The V call is TRBV20-1, the J call TRBJ1-2; a possible D gene is TRBD1 (6 bases). Germline values: CDR1 DFQATT, CDR2 SNEGSKA (reference sequence). Trimming removed 0 bases from V and 4 bases from J, with 9 bases in between. The CDR3 has 13 residues. The CDR3 DNA reads TGCAGTGCTAGAGAAGGGGGAGTCTATGGCTACACCTTC. The encoded protein is CSAREGGVYGYTF.

This clonotype occurred once. The chain couples TRBV20-1 to TRBJ2-5; TRBD2 matches at 8 bases. TRBJ2-7 explains the end of the DNA better; the J call may be wrong. CDR3 length equals 15 residues. The germline V gene encodes CDR1 DFQATT and CDR2 SNEGSKA (reference sequence). The CDR3 nucleotides are TGCAGTGCTAGACGTAGCGGGGTGGGGACCTACGAGCAGTACTTC. This translates into CSARRSGVGTYEQYF.

V usage is TRBV20-1 and J usage is TRBJ2-7; no reliable D call. The CDR3 is made up of 14 amino acids. Looked up from germline, CDR1 is DFQATT and CDR2 is SNEGSKA (reference sequence). CDR3 amino acids: CNAVDDLYSYEQYF. In DNA form, the CDR3 reads TGCAATGCGGTAGACGACTTGTACTCCTACGAGCAGTACTTC.

The chain has TRBV13 and TRBJ2-1; D call uncertain. Germline V gene lookup returns CDR1 PRHDT and CDR2 FYEKMQ (reference sequence). V dropped 5 bases and J dropped 13 bases, with 12 bases sitting between them. CDR3 size: 11 residues. CDR3 protein: CASSLGSLQFF. The DNA for the CDR3 is TGTGCCAGCAGCCTCGGTAGTCTTCAGTTCTTC.

The V gene is TRBV6-5, the J gene TRBJ1-2; 10 bases are shared with TRBD1. Trimming at V came to 1 base and at J to 7 bases, leaving 9 bases not matched to a gene. Germline-derived CDR1 and CDR2 are MNHEY and SVGAGI. This CDR3 spans 16 amino acids. The CDR3 region is CASSYLGQGEASGYTF. The DNA of the CDR3 is TGTGCCAGCAGTTACTTAGGACAGGGGGAAGCGTCTGGCTACACCTTC.